This T cell receptor beta chain was recovered during a study of glioma-infiltrating T cells after dendritic cell vaccination. V lost 4 bases and J lost 1, with 10 bases in between. Germline loops: CDR1 MDHEN, CDR2 SYDVKM. This CDR3 is 14 amino acids long. Indicated time point: after dendritic cell vaccination, including at tumor progression/relapse. No glioblastoma patient carried an isocitrate dehydrogenase mutation. The data were produced by immunoSEQ multiplex PCR, yet TCRdb's version contains in-frame clones alone and is incomplete. The sample records approximately 90,000 clones, about 81% being singletons.

The specimen was blood, collected after dendritic cell vaccination. J is TRBJ1-2 and V is TRBV28; possibly TRBD1 for D (5 bases). This receptor was taken from a human donor with glioblastoma. CDR3 protein: CASSSGQDNYGYTF. DNA of the CDR3: TGTGCCAGCAGTTCAGGGCAAGATAACTATGGCTACACCTTC.